A single sample gave rise to the 16 T cell receptor beta chains below, sequenced in a study of cytomegalovirus exposure and HLA in healthy donors. The primer mix had 60 Vbeta and 13 Jbeta primers. Clones were sequenced by immunoSEQ multiplex PCR, and TCRdb holds only the in-frame ones, with some missing. The table includes approximately 73,000 clones, about 75% detected once. The sample taken for sequencing was PBMCs. The receptors come from a man aged 70-80 years in good health and CMV-seronegative.

This clone occurred once. This chain uses TRBV5-1 with TRBJ1-6; 7 bases agree with TRBD1. This CDR3 is 14 amino acids long. Germline CDR1 reads SGHRS; CDR2 reads YFSETQ. J lost 7 bases, V lost 4 bases, and 5 bases had no gene match. The CDR3 sequence is CASSPGQENSPLHF. In nucleotides, the CDR3 is TGCGCCAGCAGCCCCGGACAGGAAAATTCACCCCTCCACTTT.

The chain employs TRBV18 and TRBJ2-3; TRBD2 matches 14 bases. V lost 1 base, J lost 3 bases, and 0 bases stayed unmatched. Germline CDR1 and CDR2: KGHSH and LQKENI. CDR3 length equals 16 residues. The CDR3 sequence is CASSPRLAGGTDTQYF. For the CDR3, the DNA is TGTGCCAGCTCACCACGACTAGCGGGAGGGACAGATACGCAGTATTTT.

Only one count was recorded for this clone. V is TRBV7-9 and J is TRBJ2-7; no definite D call. V dropped 0 bases and J dropped 4 bases, with 7 bases sitting between them. This CDR3 spans 13 amino acids. Germline V gives CDR1 SEHNR, CDR2 FQNEAQ (reference sequence). In nucleotides, the CDR3 is TGTGCCAGCAGCTTAGCTGCCGGGTACGAGCAGTACTTC. This encodes CASSLAAGYEQYF.

To note about this clone: Other DNA sequences in this sample translate to the same CDR3. The rearrangement links TRBV29-1 to TRBJ2-7, with 7 nucleotides matching TRBD1. Per germline, CDR1 SQVTM and CDR2 ANQGSEA. V shed 4 bases and J 0 bases; nucleotides not matched to a gene: 12. CDR3 length: 16 amino acids. The CDR3 bases are TGCAGCGTTGGTGGATTACCGGACAGGCCCTCCTACGAGCAGTACTTC. As protein: CSVGGLPDRPSYEQYF.

This clone was counted only a few times. This chain uses TRBV5-1 with TRBJ1-1, with unresolved D. The CDR3 extends over 16 amino acids. The V gene lost 4 bases and the J gene lost 1 base, with 17 bases spanning the gap. The V gene's germline CDR1 is SGHRS and CDR2 YFSETQ. CDR3 nucleotides: TGCGCCAGCAGCAGAGGGCGGGCCGAGAAGAACACTGAAGCTTTCTTT. Residues: CASSRGRAEKNTEAFF.

This clone appeared a few times. The chain has TRBV19 and TRBJ1-4; D perhaps matches TRBD1 (6 bases). V shed 8 bases and J shed 3 bases, with 16 bases lying between them. The CDR3 runs 15 residues. CDR1 is LNHDA, CDR2 SQIVND, per germline (reference sequence). CDR3 region: CASGYRVGSNEKLFF. CDR3 nucleotide sequence: TGTGCCAGTGGGTACAGGGTTGGGTCTAATGAAAAACTGTTTTTT.

This sequence joins TRBV28 and TRBJ2-7, with no clear D. Germline CDR1 reads MDHEN; CDR2 reads SYDVKM. The V end was cut by 6 bases, the J end by 0 bases, with 15 bases between. This CDR3 is 15 amino acids long. Written as DNA, the CDR3 is TGTGCCAGCAGCTTAGGAGAGTTGCGCTCCTACGAGCAGTACTTC. This sequence encodes CASSLGELRSYEQYF. Based on the CDR3 plus reference TRBV28 and TRBJ2-7, the full variable domain is DVKVTQSSRYLVKRTGEKVFLECVQDMDHENMFWYRQDPGLGLRLIYFSYDVKMKEKGDIPEGYSVSREKKERFSLILESASTNQTSMYLCASSLGELRSYEQYFGPGTRLTVT.

The chain couples TRBV5-4 to TRBJ1-1; D ambiguous. The germline gives CDR1 SGHNT, CDR2 YYREEE (reference sequence). The V and J ends lost 5 bases and 1 base respectively, with 15 bases between them. The CDR3 has 15 amino acids. CDR3 nucleotide sequence: TGTGCCAGCAGTTCAATGGGAGTGGGGAACACTGAAGCTTTCTTT. Protein: CASSSMGVGNTEAFF.

The chain carries TRBV6-6 and TRBJ2-2; 9 nucleotides align to TRBD2. Germline loops: CDR1 MNHNY, CDR2 SVGAGI (reference sequence). There are 16 residues in the CDR3. Losses at the gene ends were 6 bases for V and 7 bases for J; bases not matched to a gene: 12. The CDR3 sequence is CASRGGGAGRVGELFF. CDR3 nucleotide sequence: TGTGCCAGCAGGGGCGGGGGGGCCGGGCGCGTCGGGGAGCTGTTTTTT.

This chain joins TRBV28 and TRBJ1-2, with 7 bases identical to TRBD1. J lost 4 bases, V lost 5 bases, and 10 bases had no gene match. This CDR3 region has 15 residues. Looked up from germline, CDR1 is MDHEN and CDR2 is SYDVKM. CDR3 nucleotide sequence: TGTGCCAGCAGTGCACCGGGACAGAGTGCCTATGGCTACACCTTC. Its protein is CASSAPGQSAYGYTF.

The chain recombines TRBV28 with TRBJ1-2; 7 bases line up with TRBD1. Germline lookup yields CDR1 MDHEN and CDR2 SYDVKM. Trimming took 6 bases from V and 6 from J; bases not matched to a gene: 10. There are 14 residues in the CDR3. The CDR3 sequence is CASSLPPTGNGYTF. The CDR3 bases are TGTGCCAGCAGCCTCCCCCCGACAGGGAATGGCTACACCTTC.

The V and J genes are TRBV18 and TRBJ1-2; 8 bases line up with TRBD1. Trimming took 6 bases from V and 2 from J; bases not matched to a gene: 11. The CDR3 has 16 residues. CDR1 KGHSH and CDR2 LQKENI come from the germline V gene. CDR3 amino acids: CASSRKTGDVNYGYTF. The CDR3 DNA reads as TGTGCCAGCTCGCGGAAGACAGGGGACGTAAACTATGGCTACACCTTC.

With respect to this clone: Other nucleotide sequences from this sample produce the same CDR3. The gene calls are TRBV5-1 and TRBJ2-1; 7 positions match TRBD1. CDR1 and CDR2 from the germline V gene are SGHRS and YFSETQ. V lost 4 bases to trimming and J lost 7 bases; unmatched junction nucleotides: 17. CDR3 length: 17 amino acids. CDR3 in DNA: TGCGCCAGCAGCCCGCTAGGGACAGAGAGAACAGATAATGAGCAGTTCTTC. It translates to CASSPLGTERTDNEQFF.

This chain joins TRBV27 and TRBJ1-5; a possible D gene is TRBD1 (5 bases). This CDR3 is built from 15 residues. The ends were cut back, 3 bases at V and 7 bases at J, with 16 bases in the middle. CDR1 and CDR2 (germline): MNHEY, SMNVEV (reference sequence). The CDR3 nucleotides are TGTGCCAGCAGTTTTGCAGGGATCGGACACCAGCCCCAGCATTTT. Translated, it gives CASSFAGIGHQPQHF.

This rearrangement joins TRBV29-1 to TRBJ1-4; 9 bases match TRBD1. Germline V gene sequence: CDR1 SQVTM, CDR2 ANQGSEA. V shed 2 bases, J shed 8 bases, and the junction held 3 bases outside the gene matches. This CDR3 contains 13 residues. CDR3 amino acids: CSVERGTGEKLFF. The CDR3 nucleotides are TGCAGCGTTGAAAGAGGGACAGGGGAAAAACTGTTTTTT. Drawing the rest from reference TRBV29-1 and TRBJ1-4, the complete variable domain is SAVISQKPSRDICQRGTSLTIQCQVDSQVTMMFWYRQQPGQSLTLIATANQGSEATYESGFVIDKFPISRPNLTFSTLTVSNMSPEDSSIYLCSVERGTGEKLFFGSGTQLSVL.

The J gene is TRBJ2-5, the V gene TRBV30; no reliable D call. V was trimmed by 2 bases and J by 3 bases, leaving 7 bases between them. The CDR3 spans 12 residues. Germline V gene sequence: CDR1 GTSNPN, CDR2 SVGIG (reference sequence). The DNA of the CDR3 is TGTGCCTGGAGTCGGCTAGAAGAGACCCAGTACTTC. It yields the protein CAWSRLEETQYF.